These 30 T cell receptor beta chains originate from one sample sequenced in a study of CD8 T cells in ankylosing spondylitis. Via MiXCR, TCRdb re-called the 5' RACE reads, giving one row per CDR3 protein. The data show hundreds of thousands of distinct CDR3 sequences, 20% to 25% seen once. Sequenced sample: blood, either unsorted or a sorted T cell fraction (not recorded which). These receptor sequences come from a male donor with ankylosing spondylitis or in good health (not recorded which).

CDR3 sequence: CSAHLAGGQAGELFF. Written as DNA, the CDR3 is TGCAGTGCTCATCTAGCGGGGGGGCAGGCCGGGGAGCTGTTTTTT. The chain recombines TRBV20-1 with TRBJ2-2; TRBD2 aligns across 12 bases. The CDR3 is made up of 15 amino acids. V was clipped by 5 bases and J by 6 bases; unmatched bases: 7. Germline V lookup: CDR1 DFQATT, CDR2 SNEGSKA (reference sequence).

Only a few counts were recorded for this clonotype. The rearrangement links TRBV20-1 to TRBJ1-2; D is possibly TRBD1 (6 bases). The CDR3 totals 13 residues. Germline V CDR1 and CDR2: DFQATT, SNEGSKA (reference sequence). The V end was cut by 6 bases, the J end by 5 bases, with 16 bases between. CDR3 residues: CSADGQLTYGYTF. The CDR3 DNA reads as TGCAGTGCCGATGGACAGCTGACTTATGGCTACACCTTC.

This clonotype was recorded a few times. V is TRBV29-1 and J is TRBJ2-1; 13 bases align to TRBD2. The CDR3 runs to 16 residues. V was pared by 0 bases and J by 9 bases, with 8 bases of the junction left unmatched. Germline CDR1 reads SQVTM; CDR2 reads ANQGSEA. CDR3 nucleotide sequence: TGCAGCGTTGAAGATCGTGGGACTAGCGGGGAGTTTGAGCAGTTCTTC. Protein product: CSVEDRGTSGEFEQFF.

The CDR3 nucleotides are TGTGCCAGCAGCCCCCGACTAGCGGGGGACACAGATACGCAGTATTTT. Translating it yields CASSPRLAGDTDTQYF. The chain is built from TRBV7-2 and TRBJ2-3; 12 nucleotides align to TRBD2. V lost 5 bases to trimming and J lost 2 bases; unmatched junction nucleotides: 5. The germline gives CDR1 SGHTA, CDR2 FQGNSA. The CDR3 is made up of 16 amino acids.

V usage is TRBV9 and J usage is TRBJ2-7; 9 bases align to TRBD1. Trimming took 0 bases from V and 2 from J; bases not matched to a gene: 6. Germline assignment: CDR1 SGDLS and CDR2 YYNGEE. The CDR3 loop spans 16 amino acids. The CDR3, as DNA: TGTGCCAGCAGCGTAGGGGTAGGGGACAGGGCCTACGAGCAGTACTTC. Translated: CASSVGVGDRAYEQYF.

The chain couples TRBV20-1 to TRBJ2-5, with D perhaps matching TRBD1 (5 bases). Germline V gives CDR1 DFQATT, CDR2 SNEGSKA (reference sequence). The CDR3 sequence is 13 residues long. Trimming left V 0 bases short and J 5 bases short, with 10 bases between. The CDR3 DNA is TGCAGTGCTAGAGACTGGGGCCGGGAGACCCAGTACTTC. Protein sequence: CSARDWGRETQYF.

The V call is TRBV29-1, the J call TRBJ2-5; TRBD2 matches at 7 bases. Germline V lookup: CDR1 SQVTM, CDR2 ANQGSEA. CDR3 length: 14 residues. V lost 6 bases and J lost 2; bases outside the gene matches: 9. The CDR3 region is CSVLKPGGQETQYF. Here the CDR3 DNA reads TGCAGCGTCCTGAAACCGGGGGGTCAAGAGACCCAGTACTTC.

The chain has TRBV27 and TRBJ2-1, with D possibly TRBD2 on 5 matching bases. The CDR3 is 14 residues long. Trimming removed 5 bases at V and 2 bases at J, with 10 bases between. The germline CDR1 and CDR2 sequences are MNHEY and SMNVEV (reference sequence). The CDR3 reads CASSLLAPYNEQFF. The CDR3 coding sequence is TGTGCCAGCAGTCTGCTAGCCCCCTACAATGAGCAGTTCTTC.

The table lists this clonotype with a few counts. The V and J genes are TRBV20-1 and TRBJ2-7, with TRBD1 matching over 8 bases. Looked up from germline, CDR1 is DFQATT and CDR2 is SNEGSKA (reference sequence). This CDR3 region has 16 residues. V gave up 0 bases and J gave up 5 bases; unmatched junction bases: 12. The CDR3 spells CSAREQGTGSLHEQYF. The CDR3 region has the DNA TGCAGTGCTAGAGAGCAAGGGACAGGTTCACTCCACGAGCAGTACTTC.

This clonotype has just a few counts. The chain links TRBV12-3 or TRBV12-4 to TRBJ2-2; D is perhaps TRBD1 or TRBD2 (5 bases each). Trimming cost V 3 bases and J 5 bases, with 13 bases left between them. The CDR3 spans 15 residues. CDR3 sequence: CASSFGTVGTGELFF. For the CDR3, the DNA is TGTGCCAGCAGTTTTGGGACCGTTGGAACCGGGGAGCTGTTTTTT.

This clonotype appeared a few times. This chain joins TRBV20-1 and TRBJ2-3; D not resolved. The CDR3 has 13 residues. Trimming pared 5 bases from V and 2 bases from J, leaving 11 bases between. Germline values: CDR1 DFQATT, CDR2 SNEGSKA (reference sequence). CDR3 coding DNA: TGCAGTGCTCGAATAAAGTACACAGATACGCAGTATTTT. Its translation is CSARIKYTDTQYF.

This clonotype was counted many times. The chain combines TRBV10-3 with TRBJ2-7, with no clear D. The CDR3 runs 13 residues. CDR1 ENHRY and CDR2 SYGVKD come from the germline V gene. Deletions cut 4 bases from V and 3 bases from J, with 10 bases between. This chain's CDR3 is CAISGVAVYEQYF. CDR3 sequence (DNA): TGTGCCATCAGTGGGGTGGCAGTCTACGAGCAGTACTTC.

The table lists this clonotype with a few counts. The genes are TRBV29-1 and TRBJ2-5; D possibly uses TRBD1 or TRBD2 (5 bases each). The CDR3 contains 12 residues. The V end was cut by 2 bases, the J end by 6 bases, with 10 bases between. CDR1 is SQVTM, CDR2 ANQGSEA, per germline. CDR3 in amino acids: CSVETGPKTQYF. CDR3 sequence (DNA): TGCAGCGTTGAAACGGGGCCCAAGACCCAGTACTTC. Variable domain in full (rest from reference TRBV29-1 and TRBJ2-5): SAVISQKPSRDICQRGTSLTIQCQVDSQVTMMFWYRQQPGQSLTLIATANQGSEATYESGFVIDKFPISRPNLTFSTLTVSNMSPEDSSIYLCSVETGPKTQYFGPGTRLLVL.

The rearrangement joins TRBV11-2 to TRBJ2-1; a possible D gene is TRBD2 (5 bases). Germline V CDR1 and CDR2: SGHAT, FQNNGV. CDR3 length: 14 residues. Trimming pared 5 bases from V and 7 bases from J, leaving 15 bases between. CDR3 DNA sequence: TGTGCCAGCAGCCCCCTTAGCGTGCTGAATGAGCAGTTCTTC. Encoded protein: CASSPLSVLNEQFF.

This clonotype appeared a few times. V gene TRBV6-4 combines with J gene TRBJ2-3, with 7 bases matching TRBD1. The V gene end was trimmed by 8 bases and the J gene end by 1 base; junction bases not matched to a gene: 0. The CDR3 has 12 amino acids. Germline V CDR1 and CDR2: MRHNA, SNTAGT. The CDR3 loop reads CASDRGTDTQYF. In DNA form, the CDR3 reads TGTGCCAGCGACAGGGGCACAGATACGCAGTATTTT.

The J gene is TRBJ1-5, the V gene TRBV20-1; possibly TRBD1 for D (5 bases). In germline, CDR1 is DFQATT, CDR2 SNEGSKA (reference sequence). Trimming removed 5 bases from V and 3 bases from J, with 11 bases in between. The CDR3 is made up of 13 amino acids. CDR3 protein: CSAPGFNNQPQHF. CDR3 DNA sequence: TGCAGTGCTCCAGGGTTTAACAATCAGCCCCAGCATTTT.

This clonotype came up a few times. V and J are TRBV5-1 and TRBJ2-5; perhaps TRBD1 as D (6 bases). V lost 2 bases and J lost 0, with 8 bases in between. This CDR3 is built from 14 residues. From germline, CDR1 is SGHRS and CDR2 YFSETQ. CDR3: CASSFGQYQETQYF. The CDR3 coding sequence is TGCGCCAGCAGCTTCGGACAGTACCAAGAGACCCAGTACTTC.

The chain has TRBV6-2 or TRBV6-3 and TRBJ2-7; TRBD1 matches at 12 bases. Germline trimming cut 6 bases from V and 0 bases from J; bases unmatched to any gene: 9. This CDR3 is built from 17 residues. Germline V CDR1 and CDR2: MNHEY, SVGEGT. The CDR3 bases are TGTGCCAGCAGCACCCTGGGACAGGGGGCTATCTCCTACGAGCAGTACTTC. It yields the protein CASSTLGQGAISYEQYF.

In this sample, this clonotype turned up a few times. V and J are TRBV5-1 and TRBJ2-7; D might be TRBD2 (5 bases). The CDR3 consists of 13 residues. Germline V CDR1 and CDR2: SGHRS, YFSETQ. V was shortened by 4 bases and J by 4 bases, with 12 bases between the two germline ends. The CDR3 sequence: CASSAGGAYEQYF. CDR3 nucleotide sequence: TGCGCCAGCAGCGCGGGTGGCGCTTACGAGCAGTACTTC. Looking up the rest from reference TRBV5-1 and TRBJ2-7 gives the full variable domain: KAGVTQTPRYLIKTRGQQVTLSCSPISGHRSVSWYQQTPGQGLQFLFEYFSETQRNKGNFPGRFSGRQFSNSRSEMNVSTLELGDSALYLCASSAGGAYEQYFGPGTRLTVT.

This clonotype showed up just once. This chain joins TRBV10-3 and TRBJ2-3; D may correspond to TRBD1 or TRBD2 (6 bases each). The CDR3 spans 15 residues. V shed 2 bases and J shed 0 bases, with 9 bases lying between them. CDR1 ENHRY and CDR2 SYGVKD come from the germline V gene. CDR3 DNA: TGTGCCATCAGTGAGGAGGGGGGAAGCACAGATACGCAGTATTTT. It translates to CAISEEGGSTDTQYF.

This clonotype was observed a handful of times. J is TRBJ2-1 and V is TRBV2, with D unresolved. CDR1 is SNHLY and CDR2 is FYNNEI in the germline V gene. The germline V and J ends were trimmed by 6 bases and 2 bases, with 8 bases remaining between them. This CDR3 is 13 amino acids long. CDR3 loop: CASSQSTYNEQFF. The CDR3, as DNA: TGTGCCAGCAGCCAGTCGACCTACAATGAGCAGTTCTTC.

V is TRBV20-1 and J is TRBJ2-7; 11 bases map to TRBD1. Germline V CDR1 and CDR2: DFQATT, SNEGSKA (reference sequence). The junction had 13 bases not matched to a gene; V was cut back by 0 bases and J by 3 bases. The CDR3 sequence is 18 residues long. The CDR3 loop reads CSARDSDSGGQGVYEQYF. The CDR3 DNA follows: TGCAGTGCTAGAGATTCCGATTCCGGGGGACAGGGGGTCTACGAGCAGTACTTC.

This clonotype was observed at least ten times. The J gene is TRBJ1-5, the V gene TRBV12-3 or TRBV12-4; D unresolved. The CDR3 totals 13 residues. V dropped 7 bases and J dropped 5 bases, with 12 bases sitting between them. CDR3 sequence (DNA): TGTGCCAGCAAAGGACTAGACTATCAGCCCCAGCATTTT. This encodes CASKGLDYQPQHF.

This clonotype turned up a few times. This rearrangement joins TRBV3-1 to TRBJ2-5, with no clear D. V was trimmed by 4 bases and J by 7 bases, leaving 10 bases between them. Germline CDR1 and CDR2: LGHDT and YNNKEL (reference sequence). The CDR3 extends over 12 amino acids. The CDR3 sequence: CASSPDVRTQYF. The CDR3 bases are TGTGCCAGCAGCCCGGACGTGCGGACCCAGTACTTC.

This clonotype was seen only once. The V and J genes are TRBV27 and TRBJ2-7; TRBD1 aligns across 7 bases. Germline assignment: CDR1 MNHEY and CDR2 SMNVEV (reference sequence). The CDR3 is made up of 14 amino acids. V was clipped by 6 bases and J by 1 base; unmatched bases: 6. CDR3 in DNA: TGTGCCAGCAGGGCCGGGACAGATTCCTACGAGCAGTACTTC. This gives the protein CASRAGTDSYEQYF.

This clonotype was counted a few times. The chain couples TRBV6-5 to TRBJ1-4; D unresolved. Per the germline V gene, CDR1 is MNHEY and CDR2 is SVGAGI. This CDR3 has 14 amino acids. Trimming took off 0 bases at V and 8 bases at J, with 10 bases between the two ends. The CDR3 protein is CASSYSSLTEKLFF. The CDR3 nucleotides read TGTGCCAGCAGTTACTCGTCATTAACCGAAAAACTGTTTTTT.

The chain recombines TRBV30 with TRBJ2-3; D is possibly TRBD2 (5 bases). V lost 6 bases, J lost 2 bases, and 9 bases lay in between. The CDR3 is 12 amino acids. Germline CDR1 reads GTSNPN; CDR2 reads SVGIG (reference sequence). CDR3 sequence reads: CACGLLTDTQYF. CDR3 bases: TGTGCCTGCGGACTCCTCACAGATACGCAGTATTTT. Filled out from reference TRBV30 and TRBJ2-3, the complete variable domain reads SQTIHQWPATLVQPVGSPLSLECTVEGTSNPNLYWYRQAAGRGLQLLFYSVGIGQISSEVPQNLSASRPQDRQFILSSKKLLLSDSGFYLCACGLLTDTQYFGPGTRLTVL.

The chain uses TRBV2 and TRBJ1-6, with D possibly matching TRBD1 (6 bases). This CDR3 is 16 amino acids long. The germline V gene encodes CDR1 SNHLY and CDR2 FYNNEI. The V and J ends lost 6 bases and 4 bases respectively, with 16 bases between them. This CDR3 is CASSPAGALYNSPLHF. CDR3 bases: TGTGCCAGCAGCCCTGCGGGGGCCCTGTATAATTCACCCCTCCACTTT.

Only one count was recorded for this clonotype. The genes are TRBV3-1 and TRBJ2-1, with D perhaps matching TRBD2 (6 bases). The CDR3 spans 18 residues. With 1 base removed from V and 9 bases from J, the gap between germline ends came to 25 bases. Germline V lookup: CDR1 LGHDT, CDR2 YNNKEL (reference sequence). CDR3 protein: CASSQVTSSGRSDGEQFF. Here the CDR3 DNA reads TGTGCCAGCAGCCAAGTTACTAGCTCTGGTCGATCCGACGGTGAGCAGTTCTTC.

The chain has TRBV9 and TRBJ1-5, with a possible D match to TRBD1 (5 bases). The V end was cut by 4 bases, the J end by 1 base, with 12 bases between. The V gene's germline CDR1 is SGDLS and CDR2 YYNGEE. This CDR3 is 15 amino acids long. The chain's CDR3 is CASSLEGPSNQPQHF. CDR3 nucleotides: TGTGCCAGCAGCTTAGAGGGACCGAGCAATCAGCCCCAGCATTTT.